This T cell receptor beta chain was sequenced for a study of CD8+ T cells in alopecia areata (dated by TCRdb to 2016 to 2019). Regarding the study in general: The treated patients, all with moderate-to-severe alopecia areata, were enrolled in an open-label pilot trial of oral tofacitinib given at 5 to 10 mg twice daily. Tofacitinib was given for 6 to 18 months, followed by 6 months of follow-up off drug to assess delayed response and recurrence. In treated patients, disease severity was measured using the SALT score, which gives the percentage of scalp surface area affected. The study used high-throughput TCRbeta sequencing to examine T cell clonal expansion in alopecia areata, in both the C3H/HeJ mouse model and human patients. Human TCRbeta sequencing covered scalp tissue and sorted CD4+ and CD8+ peripheral blood T cells from patchy and totalis/universalis alopecia areata patients and healthy controls. Biopsies were taken from tofacitinib-treated patients at baseline and at 4 and 24 weeks of treatment, and a later scalp biopsy was taken in several of the tofacitinib-treated patients. Clonality in the scalp was compared among normal scalp (n=4), patchy alopecia areata scalp (n=8), and alopecia totalis/universalis scalp (n=8). RNA came from the PAXgene miRNA kit for fixed scalp, the miRNeasy kit for PBMCs, and the RNeasy kit for mouse skin. Amplification of TCRbeta CDR3 regions was done by immunoSEQ multiplex PCR using 35 Vbeta forward primers and 13 Jbeta reverse primers.

The treatment or condition label, read with the paper, signifies: oral pan-JAK inhibitor, 5-10 mg twice daily. Peripheral blood and lesional scalp punch biopsies were obtained from patients with alopecia areata. PBMCs were isolated by density centrifugation and stained for CD3, CD4 and CD8, after which CD4+ and CD8+ T cells were sorted on a FACSAria. Summary of the overall study and its limitations: Many expanded lesional clones persisted in scalp and blood during tofacitinib treatment, which may partly explain relapse after stopping treatment. Resident alphabeta T cells in normal human skin are also sequenced, complicating scalp TCR repertoire analysis, unlike mouse skin dominated by gammadelta T cells. Shared TCR sequences between patients were less evident than in mice, which may be partly attributable to HLA diversity in the patient population. Lesional scalp, especially in alopecia totalis/universalis, showed higher clonality and more expanded CD8+ clones than normal scalp, suggesting antigenic drive. Because the treated cohort was small and had just a single nonresponder, larger studies are needed to establish links between baseline CD8+ expansion and response. With tofacitinib, both scalp clonality and the number of expanded CD8+ clones among the top 100 scalp clones went down significantly.

On this clone itself: The antigen it recognizes is unknown. No base quality values were provided; no much bigger clone lies one nucleotide off.

The CDR3 runs 13 residues from the cysteine to the phenylalanine. Only CDR3 DNA is held: 39 bases, read in frame from base 1. Ends trimmed: V by 7 bases, J by 7 bases; bases unmatched to a gene: 11. The CDR1 and CDR2 encoded by the germline V gene (reference sequence) are GTSNPN and SVGIG. The library was obtained by the immunoSEQ multiplex PCR assay. RNA was extracted from all samples and reverse transcribed into cDNA, which served as template for TCR sequencing. First-strand cDNA was synthesized using SuperScript III with a 2:1 mix of oligo-dT and random hexamers. Amplification bias was assessed with a synthetic immune receptor repertoire, and residual bias was removed computationally. In the source study's methods: After raw reads were preprocessed to remove errors, the CDR3 was defined following IMGT conventions as running from the conserved cysteine to phenylalanine. Clonality was calculated as 1 minus Shannon entropy normalized by log2 of the number of productive unique TCRs. Scalp TCRbeta sequences were cross-referenced with sorted blood CD4 and CD8 repertoires so that the CD4 or CD8 identity of scalp clones could be inferred. What TCRdb holds here is the immuneACCESS table cut down to in-frame rearrangements. Part of the clones is not present; checked against another copy, under half of the missing clones reflect an unresolved V gene, and the others are unexplained. V and J calls and clone size come straight from that table; D and trimming were deduced from the DNA. In this sample the table shows roughly 220,000 clones, roughly 66% of which occur a single time. The ten largest clones add up to more than 1% of the sample.

This receptor was identified in a human donor with alopecia areata. The sequenced sample was CD4+ T cells sorted from blood, obtained around week 44, from a patient treated with tofacitinib. The sequence links TRBV30 to TRBJ2-5; 8 middle bases align to TRBD1. The CDR3 corresponds to CALTGADRGTQYF. The sequence in DNA is TGTGCCTTGACAGGGGCTGACCGGGGGACCCAGTACTTC.